A single sample gave rise to the 28 T cell receptor beta chains below, sequenced in a study of cytomegalovirus exposure and HLA in healthy donors. The table came from immunoSEQ multiplex PCR; TCRdb's copy has only in-frame clones and leaves some out. The sample lists 200,000 to 250,000 clones; 87% were seen once. The specimen sequenced was PBMCs. These receptors came from a woman aged 18 to 35 in good health and CMV-seropositive.

This clone was recorded a few times. The chain combines TRBV27 with TRBJ2-7; 8 bases are a match to TRBD1. The CDR3 has 13 amino acids. The germline V gene has CDR1 MNHEY and CDR2 SMNVEV (reference sequence). V was clipped by 7 bases and J by 2 bases; unmatched bases: 4. CDR3: CASKRTGTYEQYF. The CDR3 DNA reads as TGTGCCAGCAAGAGGACAGGGACCTACGAGCAGTACTTC.

DNA for the CDR3: TGTGCCAGCAGCTTAATGGTCGGGTACGAGCAGTACTTC. Protein sequence: CASSLMVGYEQYF. The J gene is TRBJ2-7, the V gene TRBV5-4; no clear D gene. The CDR3 runs 13 residues. Germline lookup yields CDR1 SGHNT and CDR2 YYREEE (reference sequence). V was trimmed by 2 bases and J by 4 bases, leaving 10 bases between them.

The rearrangement uses TRBV30 and TRBJ2-7, with 9 nucleotides matching TRBD1. Trimming removed 3 bases from V and 1 base from J; junction bases left unmatched: 7. This CDR3 has 15 amino acids. CDR1 and CDR2 (germline): GTSNPN, SVGIG (reference sequence). CDR3 sequence: CAWSFGTGLSYEQYF. The CDR3 nucleotides are TGTGCCTGGAGCTTTGGGACAGGGCTGTCCTACGAGCAGTACTTC.

V and J are TRBV27 and TRBJ2-7, with unresolved D. CDR3 length equals 14 residues. Trimming pared 2 bases from V and 3 bases from J, leaving 11 bases between. CDR1 and CDR2 (germline): MNHEY, SMNVEV (reference sequence). CDR3: CASSLGSRFYEQYF. In nucleotides, the CDR3 is TGTGCCAGCAGTTTAGGGTCCAGGTTCTACGAGCAGTACTTC.

V is TRBV4-1 and J is TRBJ2-7; TRBD2 matches 7 bases. V was pared by 0 bases and J by 3 bases, with 8 bases of the junction left unmatched. The CDR3 runs 16 residues. CDR1 is MGHRA and CDR2 is YSYEKL in the germline V gene. The CDR3 protein is CASSQDREESHYEQYF. CDR3 DNA: TGCGCCAGCAGCCAAGATCGGGAGGAGTCCCACTACGAGCAGTACTTC.

This clone was found once. The chain couples TRBV28 to TRBJ1-5; D uncertain. The germline V gene encodes CDR1 MDHEN and CDR2 SYDVKM. V was pared by 3 bases and J by 0 bases, with 18 bases between. The CDR3 extends over 18 amino acids. CDR3 sequence: CASSFPHLSPVSNQPQHF. CDR3 nucleotides: TGTGCCAGCAGTTTTCCACATTTGTCACCCGTTAGCAATCAGCCCCAGCATTTT.

The chain combines TRBV7-9 with TRBJ1-1, with a possible D match to TRBD1 (6 bases). Germline CDR1 SEHNR, CDR2 FQNEAQ (reference sequence). V was trimmed by 7 bases and J by 2 bases, leaving 14 bases between them. The CDR3 has 14 amino acids. CDR3 residues: CASTSPTGNTEAFF. DNA of the CDR3: TGTGCCAGCACCTCACCGACAGGCAACACTGAAGCTTTCTTT.

This chain links TRBV19 with TRBJ2-3; perhaps TRBD1 as D (6 bases). The CDR3 contains 13 residues. The germline V gene has CDR1 LNHDA and CDR2 SQIVND (reference sequence). V shed 11 bases and J shed 0 bases, with 12 bases lying between them. CDR3 sequence reads: CASRGGSTDTQYF. For the CDR3, the DNA is TGTGCCTCCAGGGGTGGTAGCACAGATACGCAGTATTTT.

The DNA for the CDR3 is TGTGCCAGCAGCTCACCACTTGAAGATACGCAGTATTTT. This gives the protein CASSSPLEDTQYF. The V and J genes are TRBV5-6 and TRBJ2-3, with no clear D. V lost 3 bases, J lost 5 bases, and 10 bases lay in between. From germline, CDR1 is SGHDT and CDR2 YYEEEE. The CDR3 length is 13 residues.

The V and J genes are TRBV28 and TRBJ2-2, with 10 bases identical to TRBD2. The junction had 13 bases not matched to a gene; V was cut back by 7 bases and J by 5 bases. The CDR3 is 17 residues long. Germline CDR1 MDHEN, CDR2 SYDVKM. DNA for the CDR3: TGTGCCAGCACCTCCTTCAGGCTAGCGGGAGAGACCGGGGAGCTGTTTTTT. As protein: CASTSFRLAGETGELFF.

The chain combines TRBV28 with TRBJ1-4, with 7 bases aligning to TRBD1. The CDR3 has 14 amino acids. With 7 bases clipped from V and 4 bases from J, the junction kept 6 bases outside the gene matches. Germline V gene sequence: CDR1 MDHEN, CDR2 SYDVKM. The CDR3 region has the DNA TGTGCCAGCACGAAAGGGGGCCTTAATGAAAAACTGTTTTTT. This codes for CASTKGGLNEKLFF.

The chain employs TRBV27 and TRBJ1-1; 9 bases align to TRBD1. Germline V gene lookup returns CDR1 MNHEY and CDR2 SMNVEV (reference sequence). J gave up 1 base and V 3 bases, and 3 bases lay outside the gene matches. CDR3 length equals 15 residues. The CDR3 bases are TGTGCCAGCAGTTTCGCGGACAGGGGGAACACTGAAGCTTTCTTT. Its protein product is CASSFADRGNTEAFF.

V is TRBV5-8 and J is TRBJ1-4; D gene unclear. V was trimmed by 1 base and J by 8 bases, leaving 9 bases between them. Per the germline V gene, CDR1 is SGHTS and CDR2 is YDEGEE. The CDR3 loop spans 13 amino acids. DNA for the CDR3: TGTGCCAGCAGCTTGCTCCGAGGGGAAAAACTGTTTTTT. Its protein is CASSLLRGEKLFF.

The chain has TRBV6-1 and TRBJ2-1, with 7 bases identical to TRBD2. The CDR3 length is 13 residues. Germline-derived CDR1 and CDR2 are MNHNS and SASEGT. The V segment lost 1 base and the J segment 9 bases; nucleotides outside the gene matches: 3. This CDR3 is CASSEGRTSEQFF. The CDR3 DNA reads as TGTGCCAGCAGTGAAGGGAGGACTAGTGAGCAGTTCTTC.

This chain connects TRBV7-3 to TRBJ2-1; TRBD2 matches at 9 bases. The CDR3 length is 15 residues. The V gene end was trimmed by 0 bases and the J gene end by 7 bases; junction bases not matched to a gene: 4. Germline CDR1 reads SGHTA; CDR2 reads FQGTGA. The CDR3 is CASSLTSGRKNEQFF. DNA of the CDR3: TGTGCCAGCAGCTTAACTAGCGGGAGAAAAAATGAGCAGTTCTTC.

In DNA, the CDR3 is TGTGCCAGCAACCCTACAGGGCTGGAAGAGACCCAGTACTTC. Its translation: CASNPTGLEETQYF. The chain couples TRBV5-6 to TRBJ2-5, with D maybe TRBD1 (6 bases). Trimming removed 6 bases at V and 3 bases at J, with 15 bases between. The CDR3 sequence is 14 residues long. Germline CDR1 reads SGHDT; CDR2 reads YYEEEE. Full variable domain (outside the CDR3, taken from reference TRBV5-6 and TRBJ2-5): DAGVTQSPTHLIKTRGQQVTLRCSPKSGHDTVSWYQQALGQGPQFIFQYYEEEERQRGNFPDRFSGHQFPNYSSELNVNALLLGDSALYLCASNPTGLEETQYFGPGTRLLVL.

The V gene is TRBV7-2, the J gene TRBJ1-2, with 8 bases that match TRBD1. Trimming took 5 bases from V and 4 from J; bases not matched to a gene: 6. The CDR3 covers 14 residues. Germline assignment: CDR1 SGHTA and CDR2 FQGNSA. CDR3 DNA: TGTGCCAGCAGCACAGTTACAGGGGGCTATGGCTACACCTTC. Protein sequence: CASSTVTGGYGYTF.

This CDR3 is CSVDASGRAYNEQFF. CDR3 sequence (DNA): TGCAGCGTTGATGCCAGCGGGAGGGCCTACAATGAGCAGTTCTTC. The rearrangement links TRBV29-1 to TRBJ2-1; 10 bases agree with TRBD2. Trimming removed 3 bases from V and 2 bases from J; junction bases left unmatched: 4. This CDR3 is built from 15 residues. The germline V gene encodes CDR1 SQVTM and CDR2 ANQGSEA.

The chain couples TRBV9 to TRBJ2-3, with 9 bases matching TRBD2. J gave up 5 bases and V 4 bases, and 17 bases lay outside the gene matches. CDR1 SGDLS and CDR2 YYNGEE come from the germline V gene. The CDR3 loop spans 18 amino acids. The CDR3 loop reads CASSPIWSSGTIVDTQYF. The CDR3 region has the DNA TGTGCCAGCAGCCCCATTTGGTCTAGCGGGACGATAGTAGATACGCAGTATTTT. The entire variable domain, with the rest obtained from reference TRBV9 and TRBJ2-3, is as follows: DSGVTQTPKHLITATGQRVTLRCSPRSGDLSVYWYQQSLDQGLQFLIQYYNGEERAKGNILERFSAQQFPDLHSELNLSSLELGDSALYFCASSPIWSSGTIVDTQYFGPGTRLTVL.

This clone was recorded only once. The chain links TRBV25-1 to TRBJ2-7; D gene ambiguous. The CDR3 contains 14 residues. From germline, CDR1 is MGHDK and CDR2 SYGVNS. V lost 3 bases to trimming and J lost 5 bases, with 14 bases between them. CDR3 in amino acids: CASSEGADAHEQYF. The CDR3 DNA follows: TGTGCCAGCAGTGAGGGCGCCGATGCGCACGAGCAGTACTTC.

This clone has a handful of counts. The chain has TRBV10-3 and TRBJ2-1; 9 bases map to TRBD1. This CDR3 region has 15 residues. J lost 5 bases, V lost 4 bases, and 6 bases had no gene match. The germline CDR1 and CDR2 sequences are ENHRY and SYGVKD. CDR3 sequence (DNA): TGTGCCATCAGTGGAAGGACAGGGGCGAACAATGAGCAGTTCTTC. It is translated as CAISGRTGANNEQFF.

This chain joins TRBV5-1 and TRBJ1-1; 9 bases are a match to TRBD1. Germline V gene data show CDR1 as SGHRS and CDR2 as YFSETQ. The ends lost 3 bases at V and 1 base at J; junction bases unmatched: 7. CDR3 length: 16 amino acids. CDR3 sequence reads: CASSSRQGEGNTEAFF. CDR3 sequence (DNA): TGCGCCAGCAGCTCGAGACAGGGGGAGGGGAACACTGAAGCTTTCTTT.

As concerns this clone: A much bigger clone sits one base away, suggesting this may be a read error. The genes are TRBV2 and TRBJ1-1, with 8 bases that match TRBD1. V trimming: 5 bases; J trimming: 4 bases; junction bases outside the gene matches: 3. Germline V CDR1 and CDR2: SNHLY, FYNNEI. The CDR3 sequence is 13 residues long. DNA of the CDR3: TGTGCCAGCAGTTTTACAGGGGGCACTGAAGCTTTCTTT. It yields the protein CASSFTGGTEAFF.

V and J are TRBV11-2 and TRBJ1-2, with 7 positions matching TRBD1. V shed 4 bases, J shed 2 bases, and the junction held 7 bases outside the gene matches. The CDR3 length is 15 residues. The germline gives CDR1 SGHAT, CDR2 FQNNGV. CDR3 nucleotides: TGTGCCAGCAGCTCATGGACAGGCCGAAACTATGGCTACACCTTC. The encoded protein is CASSSWTGRNYGYTF. Together with reference TRBV11-2 and TRBJ1-2, the CDR3 gives the full variable domain: EAGVAQSPRYKIIEKRQSVAFWCNPISGHATLYWYQQILGQGPKLLIQFQNNGVVDDSQLPKDRFSAERLKGVDSTLKIQPAKLEDSAVYLCASSSWTGRNYGYTFGSGTRLTVV.

The chain recombines TRBV7-9 with TRBJ2-3, with 8 nucleotides matching TRBD2. Germline V CDR1 and CDR2: SEHNR, FQNEAQ (reference sequence). The CDR3 has 13 residues. J gave up 5 bases and V 3 bases, and 1 base lay outside the gene matches. Here the CDR3 DNA reads TGTGCCAGCAGCTTGACTAGCGAAGATACGCAGTATTTT. Protein sequence: CASSLTSEDTQYF.

The CDR3 DNA reads as TGTGCCGGGACAGGGAGGGGGACTAGCACAGATACGCAGTATTTT. Residues: CAGTGRGTSTDTQYF. V and J are TRBV30 and TRBJ2-3, with TRBD1 identical over 9 bases. V trimming: 8 bases; J trimming: 0 bases; junction bases outside the gene matches: 9. Germline V gene data show CDR1 as GTSNPN and CDR2 as SVGIG (reference sequence). This CDR3 is built from 15 residues.

V gene TRBV5-4 combines with J gene TRBJ2-3; 10 positions agree with TRBD2. This CDR3 region has 16 residues. CDR1 SGHNT and CDR2 YYREEE come from the germline V gene (reference sequence). Unmatched junction bases numbered 5, after V lost 0 bases and J lost 4 bases. The CDR3 sequence is CASSLVPSGSADTQYF. For the CDR3, the DNA is TGTGCCAGCAGCTTGGTACCTAGCGGGAGCGCAGATACGCAGTATTTT. The variable domain in full, completed from reference TRBV5-4 and TRBJ2-3, reads ETGVTQSPTHLIKTRGQQVTLRCSSQSGHNTVSWYQQALGQGPQFIFQYYREEENGRGNFPPRFSGLQFPNYSSELNVNALELDDSALYLCASSLVPSGSADTQYFGPGTRLTVL.

This chain uses TRBV28 with TRBJ1-5; D is unresolved. V was clipped by 6 bases and J by 0 bases, with 12 bases between them. The CDR3 runs to 15 residues. CDR1 and CDR2 from the germline V gene are MDHEN and SYDVKM. The CDR3 spells CASRRLVDSNQPQHF. For the CDR3, the DNA is TGTGCCAGCAGGAGACTGGTTGATAGCAATCAGCCCCAGCATTTT. Together with reference TRBV28 and TRBJ1-5, the CDR3 gives the full variable domain: DVKVTQSSRYLVKRTGEKVFLECVQDMDHENMFWYRQDPGLGLRLIYFSYDVKMKEKGDIPEGYSVSREKKERFSLILESASTNQTSMYLCASRRLVDSNQPQHFGDGTRLSIL.